These T cell receptor beta chains were read from a single sample in a study of blood T cell repertoires in COVID-19. Profiled with immunoSEQ multiplex PCR; TCRdb holds only in-frame clones, not every one. Seen here are around 140,000 clones, over 70% observed once, and the top ten hold around 6.5%. The sample consisted of peripheral blood. These receptor sequences come from a man at least 80 years old with acute or convalescent COVID-19. Both conserved end residues are part of each CDR3. D genes are given only for firm matches. The size of a clone is reported for some rows only, either as once, few or many, or as a class for expanded clones.

V,D,size,J,DNA,CDR3
TRBV7-5,-,-,TRBJ2-3,TGTGTCAGAAGCTCCAGTGGACTAGCGGGAGGAGTTTACACAGATACGCAGTATTTT,CVRSSSGLAGGVYTDTQYF
TRBV6-7,-,-,TRBJ2-7,TGTGCCAGCACGCCGGGAACCGGAGACTACGAGCAGTACTTC,CASTPGTGDYEQYF
TRBV7-3,-,few,TRBJ2-7,TGTGCCAGCAGCTTAGTAGCCTACGAGCAGTACTTC,CASSLVAYEQYF
TRBV11-2,TRBD1,once,TRBJ2-7,TGTGCCAGCAGCCGACTACAGGGGGGTGGGCAGTACTTC,CASSRLQGGGQYF
TRBV18,-,-,TRBJ1-5,TGTGCCAGCTCTATTGCAGGGGCTGCCAATCAGCCCCAGCATTTT,CASSIAGAANQPQHF
TRBV6-1,-,-,TRBJ1-5,TGTGCCAGCAGTGAAGGGCTTCAGCCCCAGCATTTT,CASSEGLQPQHF
TRBV5-1,-,once,TRBJ1-2,TGCGCCAGCAGCTTGGGCAGGTCCTCTTGGGGCTACACCTTC,CASSLGRSSWGYTF
TRBV4-2,TRBD2,-,TRBJ2-1,TGTGCCAGCAGCCAAGTAGCGGGAGCACCCTACAATGAGCAGTTCTTC,CASSQVAGAPYNEQFF
TRBV7-9,TRBD2,-,TRBJ2-3,TGTGCCAGCAGCTCCCCAGCGGGGCAAACAGATACGCAGTATTTT,CASSSPAGQTDTQYF
TRBV11-2,-,-,TRBJ1-1,TGTGCCAGCAGCTTATGGGGCAGGGGGAACACTGAAGCTTTCTTT,CASSLWGRGNTEAFF
TRBV6-5,TRBD1,-,TRBJ1-5,TGTGCCAGCAAACCGGGACAGGGACGCAATCAGCCCCAGCATTTT,CASKPGQGRNQPQHF
TRBV7-9,-,-,TRBJ2-1,TGTGCCAGCAGCTTTCAGGGCGGGGTAAACAATGAGCAGTTCTTC,CASSFQGGVNNEQFF
TRBV11-2,TRBD2,-,TRBJ2-3,TGTGCCAGCAGCCTCACTCGACTAGCGGGAGCAGATACGCAGTATTTT,CASSLTRLAGADTQYF
TRBV6-6,-,-,TRBJ1-5,TGTGCCAGCGGCCCCCAAAGCAATCAGCCCCAGCATTTT,CASGPQSNQPQHF
TRBV6-6,-,-,TRBJ1-1,TGTGCCAGCAGTTATGGGAGCGGAACTGAAGCTTTCTTT,CASSYGSGTEAFF
TRBV13,TRBD2,-,TRBJ2-1,TGCCCCAGCAGCTGGGGGGAGGGAGGGCCGTCCTACAATGAGCAGTTCTTC,CPSSWGEGGPSYNEQFF